A selection of T cell receptor beta chains follows, all from one sample in a study of blood T cells in healthy people across ages. TCRdb reprocessed the 5' RACE reads via MiXCR and lists one record per CDR3 protein. The sample comprises about 1.1 million distinct CDR3 sequences, around two fifths of which are singletons, and roughly 13% rests with the top ten. The sample was blood. These receptors were collected from a man aged 18 to 30 in good health. The CDR3 runs from the conserved cysteine through the conserved F or W. A D gene is named only where the DNA matches it firmly. Expanded clones are given a class, and other clones once, few, many or no size at all.

size	D	J	V	DNA	CDR3
-	-	TRBJ2-1	TRBV24-1	TGTGCCACCAGTGGCCCTCATCCGAGGGAGTCGAGGGACAATGAGCAGTTCTTC	CATSGPHPRESRDNEQFF
few	-	TRBJ2-3	TRBV5-1	TGCGCCAGCAGCTTGTTAGGGGCTGTAAGTGATACGCAGTATTTT	CASSLLGAVSDTQYF
-	TRBD1	TRBJ2-2	TRBV9	TGTGCCAGCAGCGTAGCTGGGACAGGGGCGAGGAGCGGGGAGCTGTTTTTT	CASSVAGTGARSGELFF
-	-	TRBJ2-1	TRBV9	TGTGCCAGCAGCGTCGTGGGTCCTAGCTCCTACAATGAGCAGTTCTTC	CASSVVGPSSYNEQFF
few	TRBD1	TRBJ1-2	TRBV12-3/TRBV12-4	TGTGCCAGCAGTTCCCGGGACAGGGGTATGGATGGCTACACCTTC	CASSSRDRGMDGYTF
-	TRBD1	TRBJ2-7	TRBV7-3	TGTGCCAGCAGCCCACAGCAGGGGGCTGGTCCCTACAATGAGCAGTACTTC	CASSPQQGAGPYNEQYF
-	-	TRBJ2-5	TRBV4-1	TGCGCCAGCAGCCAAGGACAGGGAGGTTGGGAAGAGACCCAGTACTTC	CASSQGQGGWEETQYF
-	-	TRBJ1-2	TRBV12-3/TRBV12-4	TGTGCCAGCAGTTTGGGCACACTTAACTATGGCTACACCTTC	CASSLGTLNYGYTF
-	-	TRBJ1-6	TRBV25-1	TGTGCCAGCACCTATGAGTTTGGACCCCTCCACTTT	CASTYEFGPLHF
few	-	TRBJ1-4	TRBV20-1	TGCAGTGCTAGTCACCCTCCGGCTACTAATGAAAAACTGTTTTTT	CSASHPPATNEKLFF
-	-	TRBJ2-5	TRBV12-3/TRBV12-4	TGTGCCAGCAGCACCCGGCGGGGTCACAATGAGCAGTACTTC	CASSTRRGHNEQYF
-	-	TRBJ1-1	TRBV10-3	TGTGCCATCAGTGAGTATCCGGTCGGCACCCTGAACACTGAAGCTTTCTTT	CAISEYPVGTLNTEAFF
-	-	TRBJ1-4	TRBV5-4	TGTGCCAGCAGCTTACGAACGGGACACATAGAAAAACTGTTTTTT	CASSLRTGHIEKLFF
many	TRBD2	TRBJ2-7	TRBV4-2	TGTGCCAGCAGCCAGGATCTAACCGGGACTAGCGTTTACGAGCAGTACTTC	CASSQDLTGTSVYEQYF
few	-	TRBJ2-7	TRBV3-1	TGTGCCAGCAGCCTCCCCGGAGACTACGAGCAGTACTTC	CASSLPGDYEQYF
-	TRBD1	TRBJ2-2	TRBV20-1	TGCAGTGCTAGAGAAGGGACAGACACCGGGGAGCTGTTTTTT	CSAREGTDTGELFF
few	-	TRBJ2-1	TRBV12-5	TGTGCTAGTCGGATTAACAACATGGATGAGGATCAGCAGTTCTTC	CASRINNMDEDQQFF
-	TRBD1	TRBJ2-7	TRBV9	TGTGCCAGCAGCCCAGAGGGACAGGCCTACGAGCAGTACTTC	CASSPEGQAYEQYF
-	-	TRBJ2-7	TRBV12-1	TGTGCCAGCAGCGGAGGGGCTTCCCACGAGCAGTACTTC	CASSGGASHEQYF
-	-	TRBJ2-3	TRBV28	TGTGCCAGCAGGGACACAGGAATCACAGATACGCAGTATTTT	CASRDTGITDTQYF
many	-	TRBJ1-5	TRBV2	TGTGCCAGCAACCGGGGGAGCAATCAGCCCCAGCATTTT	CASNRGSNQPQHF
-	-	TRBJ1-2	TRBV12-3/TRBV12-4	TGTGCCAGCAGTCATCGGACGGCAATTAACTATGGCTACACCTTC	CASSHRTAINYGYTF
few	TRBD1	TRBJ2-5	TRBV6-2/TRBV6-3	TGTGCCAGCAGTTACTCGAAATCTGGTCAGGGGGCCTATCCCCAAGAGACCCAGTACTTC	CASSYSKSGQGAYPQETQYF
-	-	TRBJ2-1	TRBV12-3/TRBV12-4	TGTGCCAGCAGAAATGGGGGGTCCTCTGGGTACAATGAGCAGTTCTTC	CASRNGGSSGYNEQFF
-	TRBD2	TRBJ2-1	TRBV27	TGTGCCAGCAGTTTCGCTAGCGGGGCCACCAATGAGCAGTTCTTC	CASSFASGATNEQFF
-	TRBD2	TRBJ2-7	TRBV7-6	TGTGCCAGCAGCTTAGGGACTAGCGATTCCTACGAGCAGTACTTC	CASSLGTSDSYEQYF
-	-	TRBJ2-4	TRBV9	TGTGCCAGCAGCGTAGCTCCCGAGGCCAAAAACATTCAGTACTTC	CASSVAPEAKNIQYF
few	TRBD1	TRBJ2-6	TRBV7-9	TGTGCCAGCAGCTCACTAAAGCCGGGACAGCCTCGCCCTCGGGCCAACGTCCTGACTTTC	CASSSLKPGQPRPRANVLTF
-	TRBD1	TRBJ1-1	TRBV4-2	TGTGCCAGCAGCCAAGTTAGGGGACAGGGGGCTGGAGGCCCTGAAGCTTTCTTT	CASSQVRGQGAGGPEAFF
-	-	TRBJ2-3	TRBV21-1	TGTGCCAGCAGCTCCCGGCGGGAGAACACAGATACGCAGTATTTT	CASSSRRENTDTQYF
-	TRBD1	TRBJ2-1	TRBV4-1	TGCGCCAGCAGCCGACCTTACCGGGACAGGAGCTACAATGAGCAGTTCTTC	CASSRPYRDRSYNEQFF
-	-	TRBJ1-2	TRBV7-8	TGTGCCAGCAGCAGTACCCATCAGGGATTTTGGGGCTACACCTTC	CASSSTHQGFWGYTF
-	TRBD1	TRBJ2-5	TRBV5-1	TGCGCCAGCAGCTTGTCCGGTACAGGGACAGGAGAGACCCAGTACTTC	CASSLSGTGTGETQYF
-	-	TRBJ2-5	TRBV10-3	TGTGCCATCGGTGAGGCCCTATCTCGACAGAAAGAAGAGACCCAGTACTTC	CAIGEALSRQKEETQYF
few	-	TRBJ2-3	TRBV5-1	TGCGCCAGCAGCTTTACCGGGGGAGGCGGAGATACGCAGTATTTT	CASSFTGGGGDTQYF
few	-	TRBJ1-5	TRBV5-8	TGTGCCAGCAGCTATGAGGTGGGCAATCAGCCCCAGCATTTT	CASSYEVGNQPQHF